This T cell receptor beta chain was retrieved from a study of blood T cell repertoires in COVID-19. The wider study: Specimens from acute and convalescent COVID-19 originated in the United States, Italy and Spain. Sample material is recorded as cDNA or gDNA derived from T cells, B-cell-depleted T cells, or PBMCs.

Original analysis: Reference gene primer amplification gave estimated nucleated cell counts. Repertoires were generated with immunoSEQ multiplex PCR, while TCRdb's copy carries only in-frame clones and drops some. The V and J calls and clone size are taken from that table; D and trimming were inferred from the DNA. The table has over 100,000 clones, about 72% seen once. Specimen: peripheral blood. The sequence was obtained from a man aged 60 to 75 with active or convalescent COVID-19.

The CDR3 DNA follows: TGCAGCGCGACAGCCCCGGGATCCTACGAGCAGTACTTC. Amino acid sequence: CSATAPGSYEQYF. The rearrangement links TRBV29-1 to TRBJ2-7; possibly TRBD1 or TRBD2 for D (5 bases each). The CDR3 is 13 residues long. CDR1 and CDR2 from the germline V gene are SQVTM and ANQGSEA. Between the trimmed V and J ends, which lost 7 bases and 1 base, there was a span of 14 bases.